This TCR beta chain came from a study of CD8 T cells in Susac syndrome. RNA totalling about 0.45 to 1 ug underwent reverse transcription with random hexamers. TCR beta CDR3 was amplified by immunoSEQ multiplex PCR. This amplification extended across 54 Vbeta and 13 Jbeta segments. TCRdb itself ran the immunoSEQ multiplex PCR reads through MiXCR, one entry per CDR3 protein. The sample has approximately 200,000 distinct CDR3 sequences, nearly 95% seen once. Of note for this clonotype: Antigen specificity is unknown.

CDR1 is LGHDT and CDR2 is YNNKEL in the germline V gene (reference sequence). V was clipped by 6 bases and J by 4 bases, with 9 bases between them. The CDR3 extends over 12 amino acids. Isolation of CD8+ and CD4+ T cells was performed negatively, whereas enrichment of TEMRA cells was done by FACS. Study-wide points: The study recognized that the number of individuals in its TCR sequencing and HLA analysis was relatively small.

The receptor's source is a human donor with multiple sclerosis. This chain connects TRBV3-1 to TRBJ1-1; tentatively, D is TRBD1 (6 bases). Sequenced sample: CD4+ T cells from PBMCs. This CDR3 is CASRAGATEAFF. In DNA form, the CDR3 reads TGTGCCAGCAGAGCAGGGGCCACTGAAGCTTTCTTT.